The 14 T cell receptor beta chains below were found in one sample sequenced in a study of T cell responses to AZD1222 COVID-19 vaccine. Produced via immunoSEQ multiplex PCR; TCRdb's table is partial and in-frame only. The sample has roughly 140,000 clones; 70% to 90% are singletons. The sample in question was peripheral blood, obtained after recovery from COVID-19. These receptors were obtained from an adult who had recovered from COVID-19.

The chain employs TRBV2 and TRBJ2-3; 8 nucleotides match TRBD2. V was pared by 1 base and J by 9 bases, with 0 bases of the junction left unmatched. The germline gives CDR1 SNHLY, CDR2 FYNNEI. There are 12 residues in the CDR3. CDR3 sequence: CASSEVAGTQYF. The CDR3, as DNA: TGTGCCAGCAGTGAAGTAGCGGGAACGCAGTATTTT.

The chain uses TRBV18 and TRBJ1-6; 10 nucleotides line up with TRBD1. Germline values: CDR1 KGHSH, CDR2 LQKENI. V shed 2 bases and J 7 bases; nucleotides not matched to a gene: 8. This CDR3 contains 17 residues. The CDR3 is CASSPETGGSGNSPLHF. CDR3 coding DNA: TGTGCCAGCTCACCAGAGACAGGGGGCTCGGGGAATTCACCCCTCCACTTT.

The chain uses TRBV5-6 and TRBJ2-5; TRBD2 agrees at 12 bases. CDR3 length equals 16 residues. Germline CDR1 is SGHDT and CDR2 is YYEEEE. V lost 3 bases, J lost 9 bases, and 12 bases stayed unmatched. In DNA, the CDR3 is TGTGCCAGCAGCTCACCCCCACTAGCGGGAGGTGCGGCCCAGTACTTC. Protein: CASSSPPLAGGAAQYF. The full variable domain, in which reference TRBV5-6 and TRBJ2-5 provide the parts outside the CDR3, is DAGVTQSPTHLIKTRGQQVTLRCSPKSGHDTVSWYQQALGQGPQFIFQYYEEEERQRGNFPDRFSGHQFPNYSSELNVNALLLGDSALYLCASSSPPLAGGAAQYFGPGTRLLVL.

The chain couples TRBV27 to TRBJ2-7; 9 bases agree with TRBD1. CDR1 and CDR2 from the germline V gene are MNHEY and SMNVEV (reference sequence). V lost 6 bases to trimming and J lost 0 bases; unmatched junction nucleotides: 0. This CDR3 has 13 residues. The CDR3 sequence is CASRGQGSYEQYF. The CDR3 DNA sequence: TGTGCCAGCAGGGGACAGGGCTCCTACGAGCAGTACTTC.

The J gene is TRBJ2-7, the V gene TRBV6-2 or TRBV6-3, with 13 nucleotides matching TRBD2. Germline CDR1 and CDR2: MNHEY and SVGEGT. The trim removed 0 bases at V and 7 bases at J, leaving 9 bases unmatched. This CDR3 is 17 amino acids long. The DNA for the CDR3 is TGTGCCAGCAGTTACTCTCGACTAGCGGGGGGTGTCCGGGAGCAGTACTTC. This translates into CASSYSRLAGGVREQYF.

The chain carries TRBV19 and TRBJ2-7, with unresolved D. The germline V gene encodes CDR1 LNHDA and CDR2 SQIVND (reference sequence). This CDR3 spans 12 amino acids. Between the trimmed V and J ends, which lost 5 bases and 6 bases, there was a span of 11 bases. CDR3 protein: CASSVRAGEQYF. As DNA, the CDR3 is TGTGCCAGTAGTGTACGGGCAGGCGAGCAGTACTTC.

This clone was recorded only once. This chain links TRBV5-1 with TRBJ1-1; no reliable D call. This CDR3 has 15 residues. The V end was cut by 0 bases, the J end by 4 bases, with 13 bases between. Germline V CDR1 and CDR2: SGHRS, YFSETQ. The CDR3 DNA reads as TGCGCCAGCAGCTTGGGCAGCACCTTGCCCACTGAAGCTTTCTTT. Translation: CASSLGSTLPTEAFF. The entire variable domain, with the rest obtained from reference TRBV5-1 and TRBJ1-1, is as follows: KAGVTQTPRYLIKTRGQQVTLSCSPISGHRSVSWYQQTPGQGLQFLFEYFSETQRNKGNFPGRFSGRQFSNSRSEMNVSTLELGDSALYLCASSLGSTLPTEAFFGQGTRLTVV.

The chain has TRBV28 and TRBJ2-7; TRBD1 might be the D (6 bases). This CDR3 region has 16 residues. Per the germline V gene, CDR1 is MDHEN and CDR2 is SYDVKM. Between the trimmed V and J ends, which lost 6 bases and 0 bases, there was a span of 18 bases. The CDR3, as DNA: TGTGCCAGCAGCCCCCCGGGACATCAAGACTCCTACGAGCAGTACTTC. Protein: CASSPPGHQDSYEQYF.

The chain carries TRBV5-1 and TRBJ1-4; the D gene is possibly TRBD1 (5 bases). The germline V and J ends were trimmed by 0 bases and 4 bases, with 7 bases remaining between them. There are 14 residues in the CDR3. In germline, CDR1 is SGHRS, CDR2 YFSETQ. The CDR3 loop reads CASSLERGNEKLFF. The CDR3 DNA reads TGCGCCAGCAGCTTGGAAAGGGGTAATGAAAAACTGTTTTTT.

This chain uses TRBV28 with TRBJ1-5, with unresolved D. The CDR3 length is 16 residues. V lost 7 bases and J 6 bases, leaving 22 bases between the germline ends. In germline, CDR1 is MDHEN, CDR2 SYDVKM. The CDR3 nucleotides read TGTGCCAGCACCGTACAGTTTCACGGGGTTTCTCAGCCCCAGCATTTT. It codes for CASTVQFHGVSQPQHF.

CDR3 DNA: TGTGCCAGCAGCTTATCGTGGGGTCAAAATGAGCAGTTCTTC. Amino acid sequence: CASSLSWGQNEQFF. The chain has TRBV7-3 and TRBJ2-1; D is ambiguous. Trimming pared 2 bases from V and 7 bases from J, leaving 12 bases between. In germline, CDR1 is SGHTA, CDR2 FQGTGA. The CDR3 runs to 14 residues.

This clone was observed a handful of times. The chain has TRBV6-1 and TRBJ2-1, with D hard to call. This CDR3 region has 12 residues. Germline V lookup: CDR1 MNHNS, CDR2 SASEGT. V lost 2 bases and J 12 bases, leaving 11 bases between the germline ends. In nucleotides, the CDR3 is TGTGCCAGCAGTGAAAGGTTACTTTGGCAGTTCTTC. Translation: CASSERLLWQFF.

The chain combines TRBV5-6 with TRBJ2-5, with D perhaps assigned TRBD1 or TRBD2 (6 bases each). Germline V gene sequence: CDR1 SGHDT, CDR2 YYEEEE. V was clipped by 4 bases and J by 4 bases, with 14 bases between them. CDR3 length equals 14 residues. The CDR3 sequence is CASSGDLGAETQYF. DNA of the CDR3: TGTGCCAGCAGCGGGGACTTGGGGGCAGAGACCCAGTACTTC.

The rearrangement uses TRBV10-3 and TRBJ2-7; D might be TRBD1 or TRBD2, each matching 5 bases. The CDR3 runs 15 residues. Germline V gene lookup returns CDR1 ENHRY and CDR2 SYGVKD. V dropped 5 bases and J dropped 2 bases, with 16 bases sitting between them. Written as DNA, the CDR3 is TGTGCCATCAGTAGTTCGGGACGGATAACCTACGAGCAGTACTTC. As protein: CAISSSGRITYEQYF.